Listed below are T cell receptor beta chains from one sample, sequenced in a study of cytomegalovirus exposure and HLA in healthy donors. This table comes from immunoSEQ multiplex PCR, and its TCRdb copy is limited to in-frame clones, with some not included. The sample holds around 200,000 clones, 70% to 80% seen once. Sequenced: PBMCs. The receptors stem from a male donor in good health and CMV-seronegative. Each CDR3 is given with its conserved first and last residue. Each record gives: clone size, D gene, V gene, J gene, CDR3 DNA, CDR3 protein. The D gene is left open where the match is weak. Clone size, where shown, is once, few, many, or a class for clones that have expanded.

>NA|NA|TRBV25-1|TRBJ2-7
TGTGCGGTAGGTCCGGGCTACGAGCAGTACTTC
CAVGPGYEQYF
>NA|NA|TRBV6-5|TRBJ1-2
TGTGCCAGCAGCGGAAACAGCTATGGCTACACCTTC
CASSGNSYGYTF
>NA|NA|TRBV9|TRBJ2-1
TGTGCCAGCAGCGTCCAAGGGAGTACTTACAATGAGCAGTTCTTC
CASSVQGSTYNEQFF
>NA|TRBD1|TRBV7-9|TRBJ2-1
TGTGCCAGCAGCTTCTCGACCGGGACAGGGGTCTACAATGAGCAGTTCTTC
CASSFSTGTGVYNEQFF
>NA|TRBD1|TRBV15|TRBJ2-1
TGTGCCACCAGCGGCGACAGGGGAAATGAGCAGTTCTTC
CATSGDRGNEQFF
>few|NA|TRBV5-6|TRBJ2-5
TGTGCCAGCAGCTTGTTACAGGGCATGGGAGAGACCCAGTACTTC
CASSLLQGMGETQYF
>few|NA|TRBV6-1|TRBJ1-3
TGTGCCAGCAGTGAGCAGGGGTCGGGAAACACCATATATTTT
CASSEQGSGNTIYF
>NA|NA|TRBV30|TRBJ1-1
TGTGCCTGGACCCATGGGACACCCTCACGTGAAGCTTTCTTT
CAWTHGTPSREAFF
>NA|NA|TRBV7-8|TRBJ1-1
TGTGCCAGCAGCTACGGACAGCCTGAAGCTTTCTTT
CASSYGQPEAFF
>few|TRBD1|TRBV30|TRBJ2-7
TGTGCCTGGGCCTCCCGGGACAGGGGATACGAGCAGTACTTC
CAWASRDRGYEQYF
>NA|NA|TRBV30|TRBJ1-1
TGTGCCTGGAGCGCCTCAGTGAACACTGAAGCTTTCTTT
CAWSASVNTEAFF
>NA|TRBD1|TRBV6-1|TRBJ2-4
TGTGCCAGCCGGACAGGGAGGTCAGCCAAAAACATTCAGTACTTC
CASRTGRSAKNIQYF
>NA|NA|TRBV11-3|TRBJ2-1
TGTGCCAGCAGCTTATCCTCCAATGAGCAGTTCTTC
CASSLSSNEQFF
>NA|NA|TRBV5-1|TRBJ2-1
TGCGCCAGCAGCTTACCGGTAAACAATGAGCAGTTCTTC
CASSLPVNNEQFF
>NA|NA|TRBV5-1|TRBJ1-5
TGCGCCAGCAGCTTAGGGGACAACGTCGGACAGCCCCAGCATTTT
CASSLGDNVGQPQHF
>NA|NA|TRBV12-5|TRBJ2-7
TGTGCTAGTGGTATCGACAGTACCTCCTACGAGCAGTACTTC
CASGIDSTSYEQYF
>NA|NA|TRBV7-2|TRBJ1-5
TGTGCCAGCACCCCGTGGGCATTAAGCCCCAATCAGCCCCAGCATTTT
CASTPWALSPNQPQHF
>NA|TRBD1|TRBV11-2|TRBJ1-1
TGTGCCAGCAGCTCCAGGGGGCTAGGAACTGAAGCTTTCTTT
CASSSRGLGTEAFF
>once|TRBD1|TRBV28|TRBJ1-5
TGTGCCAGCGTAGCGGGACAGGGTAACCAGCCCCAGCATTTT
CASVAGQGNQPQHF
>NA|NA|TRBV4-1|TRBJ1-1
TGCGCCAGCAGCCAAATTGCCAACCCGGGCACTGAAGCTTTCTTT
CASSQIANPGTEAFF
>NA|NA|TRBV5-4|TRBJ2-6
TGTGCCAGCAGCTTGTATGGGGCCAACGTCCTGACTTTC
CASSLYGANVLTF
>NA|NA|TRBV5-4|TRBJ1-6
TGTGCCAGCAGCCCGCAGGGCTCCTATAATTCACCCCTCCACTTT
CASSPQGSYNSPLHF
>few|NA|TRBV28|TRBJ1-2
TGTGCCAGCAGCACCGGGACAAACTATGGCTACACCTTC
CASSTGTNYGYTF
>NA|TRBD2|TRBV15|TRBJ2-1
TGTGCCACCAGCAGAGGGACTAGCGGGGACAATGAGCAGTTCTTC
CATSRGTSGDNEQFF
>NA|NA|TRBV28|TRBJ1-5
TGTGCCAGCCAAGGGGGGGATCAGCCCCAGCATTTT
CASQGGDQPQHF
>NA|TRBD1|TRBV28|TRBJ2-5
TGTGCCAGCAGCCGCAGGGGGCTTAGGGAGACCCAGTACTTC
CASSRRGLRETQYF
>NA|TRBD2|TRBV5-6|TRBJ2-1
TGTGCCAGCAGCAGAACCCCGGGAGGTGAGCAGTTCTTC
CASSRTPGGEQFF
>NA|TRBD2|TRBV19|TRBJ2-3
TGTGCCAGTAGTATTGGGCTAGCGGGCGGCACAGATACGCAGTATTTT
CASSIGLAGGTDTQYF
>NA|TRBD1|TRBV7-9|TRBJ1-2
TGTGCCAGCAGCCCCTGGGACAGGACTTTCGAGGGCTACACCTTC
CASSPWDRTFEGYTF
>NA|NA|TRBV19|TRBJ2-2
TGTGCCAGTAGTACTGTCACCGGGGAGCTGTTTTTT
CASSTVTGELFF
>few|TRBD2|TRBV2|TRBJ2-1
TGTGCCAGCAGCGGGAGGGAATTCCCCAATGAGCAGTTCTTC
CASSGREFPNEQFF
>NA|TRBD2|TRBV9|TRBJ2-7
TGTGCCAGCAGCGCAGGGACTACCTACGAGCAGTACTTC
CASSAGTTYEQYF
>NA|NA|TRBV6-1|TRBJ2-3
TGTGCCAGCAGTGCTAACCCGGGAGCTAGCACAGATACGCAGTATTTT
CASSANPGASTDTQYF
>few|TRBD1|TRBV18|TRBJ1-3
TGTGCCAGCTCACCCTCGGGACAGGGGGCACGAAACACCATATATTTT
CASSPSGQGARNTIYF
>NA|TRBD2|TRBV28|TRBJ2-1
TGTGCCAGCAGTTTATCGCCTAGCGGGATTAATGAGCAGTTCTTC
CASSLSPSGINEQFF
>NA|NA|TRBV4-3|TRBJ2-7
TGCGCCAGCAGCGCTAGGCAGGGCTCCTACGAGCAGTACTTC
CASSARQGSYEQYF
>NA|NA|TRBV28|TRBJ1-2
TGTGCCAGCAGTTTCCCCAGGGGAAGGATCTATGGCTACACCTTC
CASSFPRGRIYGYTF
>NA|NA|TRBV28|TRBJ2-1
TGTGCCAGCTCAGGGGCCCGATACAATGAGCAGTTCTTC
CASSGARYNEQFF
>few|NA|TRBV30|TRBJ2-1
TGTGCCTGGAGTAGACCGGGACATTCTTACAATGAGCAGTTCTTC
CAWSRPGHSYNEQFF
>NA|NA|TRBV4-1|TRBJ1-3
TGTGCCAGCAGCCCCCCCGCGATCTCTGGAAACACCATATATTTT
CASSPPAISGNTIYF
>NA|TRBD1|TRBV30|TRBJ1-2
TGTGCCTGGAGTCGGGACAGACCAAAGATTAACTATGGCTACACCTTC
CAWSRDRPKINYGYTF
>NA|TRBD1|TRBV18|TRBJ1-5
TGTGCCAGCTCCTCCAGACAGGGCGCCCAGCATTTT
CASSSRQGAQHF
>few|TRBD2|TRBV7-3|TRBJ2-3
TGTGCCAGCAGCTTCGGACTAGCGGGAGATACGCAGTATTTT
CASSFGLAGDTQYF
>NA|TRBD2|TRBV27|TRBJ2-1
TGTGCCAGCAGTTTACCCGGGAGGGGTGAGCAGTTCTTC
CASSLPGRGEQFF
>NA|NA|TRBV7-3|TRBJ1-1
TGTGCCAGCAGCTTAGGCAGGGGATCGGGCACTGAAGCTTTCTTT
CASSLGRGSGTEAFF
>NA|TRBD1|TRBV6-1|TRBJ2-5
TGTGCCAGCATACGACAGGGTCCCCAAGAGACCCAGTACTTC
CASIRQGPQETQYF
>once|NA|TRBV5-6|TRBJ1-5
TGTGCCAGCAGCTTGGAAGGGGGTACTCAGCCCCAGCATTTT
CASSLEGGTQPQHF
>NA|TRBD2|TRBV28|TRBJ2-7
TGTGCCAGCAGTTTTGTAGCGGGAGGGGGGGAGCAGTACTTC
CASSFVAGGGEQYF
>NA|TRBD2|TRBV9|TRBJ2-5
TGTGCCAGCAGCGGGGGGAGGGGTGGTATCCAAGAGACCCAGTACTTC
CASSGGRGGIQETQYF
>NA|NA|TRBV9|TRBJ2-1
TGTGCCAGCAGCGCAGGTTATGAGCAGTTCTTC
CASSAGYEQFF
>NA|NA|TRBV28|TRBJ2-1
TGTGCCAGCAGTTTGCAGGGTCTCGCCTACAATGAGCAGTTCTTC
CASSLQGLAYNEQFF
>NA|NA|TRBV9|TRBJ1-1
TGTGCCAGCAGCGTAGGACAGGCCCCAGGGAGGAACACTGAAGCTTTCTTT
CASSVGQAPGRNTEAFF
>NA|NA|TRBV9|TRBJ2-4
TGTGCCAGCAGCGTAGCTCTCCAAAACATTCAGTACTTC
CASSVALQNIQYF
>NA|TRBD1|TRBV29-1|TRBJ1-2
TGCAGCGTTTTCGAATCTCGGGACAGGGGCAGGTATGGCTACACCTTC
CSVFESRDRGRYGYTF
>few|TRBD1|TRBV4-1|TRBJ1-1
TGCGCCAGCAGTCCCCCGGACAGGCAAACTGAAGCTTTCTTT
CASSPPDRQTEAFF
>NA|NA|TRBV30|TRBJ2-3
TGTGCCTGGAGTGTAGGGAGTAGCACAGATACGCAGTATTTT
CAWSVGSSTDTQYF
>NA|NA|TRBV19|TRBJ2-2
TGTGCCAGTAGTATTAAGGGAAGGGGAAACGGGGAGCTGTTTTTT
CASSIKGRGNGELFF
>NA|TRBD2|TRBV28|TRBJ2-3
TGTGCCAGCAGTTTATCGGCGGGAGGGCGATCAGATACGCAGTATTTT
CASSLSAGGRSDTQYF
>NA|TRBD1|TRBV28|TRBJ2-7
TGTGCCAGCAAAACCTCGGACAGGGCAGACTCCTACGAGCAGTACTTC
CASKTSDRADSYEQYF
>NA|TRBD1|TRBV30|TRBJ1-5
TGTGCCTGGAGTGGGTACAGGGGGCTTAGCAATCAGCCCCAGCATTTT
CAWSGYRGLSNQPQHF